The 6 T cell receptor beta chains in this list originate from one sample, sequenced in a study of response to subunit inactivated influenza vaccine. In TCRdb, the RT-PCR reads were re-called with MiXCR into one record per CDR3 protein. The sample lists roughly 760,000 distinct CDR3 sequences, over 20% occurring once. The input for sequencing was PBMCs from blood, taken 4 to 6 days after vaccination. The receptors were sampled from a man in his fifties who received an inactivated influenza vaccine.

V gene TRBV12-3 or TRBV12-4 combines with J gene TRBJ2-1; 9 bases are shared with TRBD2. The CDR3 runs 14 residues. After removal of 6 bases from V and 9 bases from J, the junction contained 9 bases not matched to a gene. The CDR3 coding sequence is TGTGCCAGCAGCGAGACTAGCGGTGGCACTGAGCAGTTCTTC. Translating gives CASSETSGGTEQFF.

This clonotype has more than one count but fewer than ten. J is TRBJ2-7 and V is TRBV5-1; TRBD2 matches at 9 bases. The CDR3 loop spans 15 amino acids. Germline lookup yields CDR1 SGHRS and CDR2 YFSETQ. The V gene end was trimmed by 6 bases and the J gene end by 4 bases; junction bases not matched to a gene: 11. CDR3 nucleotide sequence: TGCGCCAGCACCTTTAATAGCGGGAGAGGGTACGAGCAGTACTTC. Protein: CASTFNSGRGYEQYF.

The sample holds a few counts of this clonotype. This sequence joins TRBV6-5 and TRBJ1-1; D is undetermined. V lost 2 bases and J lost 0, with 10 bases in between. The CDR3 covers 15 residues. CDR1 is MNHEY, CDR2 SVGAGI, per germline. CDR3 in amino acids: CASSYTGAMNTEAFF. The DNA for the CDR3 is TGTGCCAGCAGTTACACGGGCGCGATGAACACTGAAGCTTTCTTT.

The CDR3, as DNA: TGCAGCGTTGCGCGCAGGGCCGCATATACGCAGTATTTT. Translated: CSVARRAAYTQYF. The rearrangement links TRBV29-1 to TRBJ2-3, with D tentatively TRBD1 (5 bases). Per the germline V gene, CDR1 is SQVTM and CDR2 is ANQGSEA. The CDR3 length is 13 residues. Trimming removed 4 bases from V and 7 bases from J, with 15 bases in between.

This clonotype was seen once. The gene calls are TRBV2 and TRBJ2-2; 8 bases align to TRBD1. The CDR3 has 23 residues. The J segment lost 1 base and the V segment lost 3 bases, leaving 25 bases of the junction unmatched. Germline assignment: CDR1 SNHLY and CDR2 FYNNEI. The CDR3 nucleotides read TGTGCCAGCAGTGAGAATGAGGCAGATTGGGGGACAGGCGCCCTCCAGAACACCGGGGAGCTGTTTTTT. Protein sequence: CASSENEADWGTGALQNTGELFF.

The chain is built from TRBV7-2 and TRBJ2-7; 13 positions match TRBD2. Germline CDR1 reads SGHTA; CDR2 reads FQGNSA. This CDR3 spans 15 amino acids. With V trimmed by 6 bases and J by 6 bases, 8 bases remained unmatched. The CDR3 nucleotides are TGTGCCAGCAGTAGGACTAGCGGGAGTCCAGGCGAGCAGTACTTC. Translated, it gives CASSRTSGSPGEQYF.